What follows are 4 T cell receptor beta chains derived from one specimen sequenced in a study of low-dose radiotherapy and immunotherapy resistance in tumors. With TRAV- and TRBV-specific primers, first-strand cDNA was made, covering the alpha and beta chains. TCRs were amplified for around 20 PCR cycles with a constant-region primer and V-primer adapter. TCRdb reprocessed the reads via MiXCR and lists one record per CDR3 protein. The profile shows 100,000 or so distinct CDR3 sequences, less than 25% of them singletons. Time point denoted: after trial treatment. As to treatment: LDRT plus nivolumab, ipilimumab, low-dose cyclophosphamide and aspirin (RACIN trial). Sequences were derived from PBMCs, sampled after low-dose radiotherapy plus immunotherapy. Every receptor here comes from a male donor with prostate cancer.

This clonotype appeared once. The rearrangement uses TRBV2 and TRBJ2-5; 8 bases align to TRBD1. V was pared by 10 bases and J by 5 bases, with 6 bases of the junction left unmatched. In germline, CDR1 is SNHLY, CDR2 FYNNEI. The CDR3 has 12 residues. CDR3 sequence (DNA): TGTGCCACCGGACAGGGCGGGGAGACCCAGTACTTC. This translates into CATGQGGETQYF.

About this clonotype: No DNA is shown, since the ends of the CDR3 on it are uncertain; the CDR3 is the one TCRdb lists. V usage is TRBV5-1 and J usage is TRBJ2-2; TRBD2 reflects the table's D call only, with no check against the DNA. The CDR3 adds up to 15 amino acids, both ends counted. The germline V gene has CDR1 SGHRS and CDR2 YFSETQ. CDR3 sequence reads: CASSSPPSAGELFFF.

The table lists this clonotype with many counts. The chain recombines TRBV6-2 or TRBV6-3 with TRBJ2-3; TRBD1 matches at 8 bases. Per germline, CDR1 MNHEY and CDR2 SVGEGT. The length of the CDR3 is 16 residues. With 5 bases clipped from V and 6 bases from J, the junction kept 13 bases outside the gene matches. CDR3 loop: CASSQEAGTGPDTQYF. The CDR3 DNA follows: TGTGCCAGCAGTCAGGAGGCCGGGACAGGACCGGATACGCAGTATTTT.

This clonotype has a count of ten or more. This sequence joins TRBV30 and TRBJ2-5, with D maybe TRBD2 (6 bases). V dropped 1 base and J dropped 2 bases, with 11 bases sitting between them. CDR1 and CDR2 from the germline V gene are GTSNPN and SVGIG (reference sequence). This CDR3 spans 14 amino acids. The DNA of the CDR3 is TGTGCCTGGAGTGGCGGACTACAACAAGAGACCCAGTACTTC. Encoded protein: CAWSGGLQQETQYF.